These 5 T cell receptor beta chains originate from one sample sequenced in a study of blood T cell repertoires in COVID-19. Sequencing was performed with immunoSEQ multiplex PCR; in TCRdb, only in-frame clones are kept and a portion is missing. Here the sample spans approximately 410,000 clones, 86% being singletons. The sequenced material came from peripheral blood. The receptors shown here come from a woman aged 25-40 years with active or convalescent COVID-19.

This clone was recorded only once. J is TRBJ1-4 and V is TRBV28; 9 nucleotides align to TRBD1. Germline V gene lookup returns CDR1 MDHEN and CDR2 SYDVKM. The ends lost 6 bases at V and 8 bases at J; junction bases unmatched: 7. CDR3 length: 14 amino acids. CDR3 protein: CASRRGTGREKLFF. CDR3 nucleotide sequence: TGTGCCAGCAGGCGCGGGACAGGGAGAGAAAAACTGTTTTTT.

The genes are TRBV6-5 and TRBJ1-5; D not certain. Trimming took 6 bases from V and 0 from J, leaving 9 bases between them. The CDR3 loop spans 14 amino acids. From germline, CDR1 is MNHEY and CDR2 SVGAGI. The CDR3: CASRNGGSNQPQHF. The CDR3 coding sequence is TGTGCCAGCAGGAACGGAGGTAGCAATCAGCCCCAGCATTTT.

The J gene is TRBJ1-1, the V gene TRBV6-5; 7 nucleotides match TRBD1. The germline gives CDR1 MNHEY, CDR2 SVGAGI. The CDR3 runs 14 residues. The V and J ends lost 8 bases and 0 bases, in that order; junction bases with no gene match: 6. In nucleotides, the CDR3 is TGTGCCAGCCGCCGGGACAGCTTGAACACTGAAGCTTTCTTT. This translates into CASRRDSLNTEAFF.

The rearrangement links TRBV18 to TRBJ1-2; 7 bases line up with TRBD1. The germline CDR1 and CDR2 sequences are KGHSH and LQKENI. Trimming took 4 bases from V and 3 from J; bases not matched to a gene: 2. This CDR3 spans 13 amino acids. CDR3 sequence reads: CASSHRGDYGYTF. In DNA form, the CDR3 reads TGTGCCAGCTCACACAGGGGAGACTATGGCTACACCTTC.

J is TRBJ1-2 and V is TRBV19; 7 positions agree with TRBD1. This CDR3 has 14 amino acids. V dropped 8 bases and J dropped 3; count of bases not matched to a gene: 9. The germline gives CDR1 LNHDA, CDR2 SQIVND (reference sequence). CDR3 in DNA: TGTGCCAGTCAACCCCAGGGGGACGACTATGGCTACACCTTC. Translation: CASQPQGDDYGYTF.